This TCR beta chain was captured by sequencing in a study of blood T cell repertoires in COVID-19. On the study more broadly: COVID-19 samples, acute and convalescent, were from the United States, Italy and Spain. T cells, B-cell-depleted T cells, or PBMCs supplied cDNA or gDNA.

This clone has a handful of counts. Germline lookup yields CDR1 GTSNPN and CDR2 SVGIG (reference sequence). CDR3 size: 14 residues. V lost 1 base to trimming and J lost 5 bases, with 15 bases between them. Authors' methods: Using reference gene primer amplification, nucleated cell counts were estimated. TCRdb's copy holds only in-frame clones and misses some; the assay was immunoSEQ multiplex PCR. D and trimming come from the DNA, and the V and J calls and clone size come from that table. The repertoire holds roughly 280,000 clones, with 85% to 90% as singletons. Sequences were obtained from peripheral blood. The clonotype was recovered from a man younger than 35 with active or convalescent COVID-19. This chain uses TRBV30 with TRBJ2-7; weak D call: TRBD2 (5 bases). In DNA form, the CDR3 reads TGTGCCTGGAGTGGGCTTCCGGGAACCCACGAGCAGTACTTC. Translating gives CAWSGLPGTHEQYF. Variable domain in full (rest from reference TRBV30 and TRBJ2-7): SQTIHQWPATLVQPVGSPLSLECTVEGTSNPNLYWYRQAAGRGLQLLFYSVGIGQISSEVPQNLSASRPQDRQFILSSKKLLLSDSGFYLCAWSGLPGTHEQYFGPGTRLTVT.